The T cell receptor (beta chain) described here comes from a study of T cells in Graves' hyperthyroidism and ophthalmopathy. This clonotype was detected ten times or more. The investigators amplified TCR beta CDR3 regions from RNA transcripts. Initially, a first-round RT-PCR of the TCR CDR3 employed the HTBI primer set. TCRdb re-derived calls from the multiplex PCR reads in MiXCR, one entry per CDR3 protein. The profile shows about 710,000 distinct CDR3 sequences, approximately 16% of them singletons. This TCR was sampled from a man between 18 and 29 years old with Graves' hyperthyroidism. What was sequenced was blood.

The CDR3 DNA sequence: TGTGCCAGCAGCTTGGCCAGACAGGTTGGGGGGACCCAGTACTTC. Protein: CASSLARQVGGTQYF. The J gene is TRBJ2-5, the V gene TRBV5-4; tentative D call: TRBD1 (6 bases). V was pared by 0 bases and J by 7 bases, with 16 bases between. The germline gives CDR1 SGHNT, CDR2 YYREEE (reference sequence). The CDR3 totals 15 residues.